What follows are 28 T cell receptor beta chains derived from one specimen sequenced in a study of blood T cell repertoires in COVID-19. Produced via immunoSEQ multiplex PCR; TCRdb's table is partial and in-frame only. The repertoire holds under 250,000 clones, around 84% seen once, with 3.4% in the top ten. Sequencing was done on a sample of peripheral blood. Source of these receptors: a woman aged 18-29 years with acute or convalescent COVID-19.

This clone was seen a single time. This rearrangement joins TRBV11-2 to TRBJ2-6; D unresolved. Germline-derived CDR1 and CDR2 are SGHAT and FQNNGV. The CDR3 sequence is 16 residues long. V lost 5 bases to trimming and J lost 2 bases, with 13 bases between them. The CDR3 bases are TGTGCCAGCAGCCCACCCGCGGCGCCTGGGGCCAACGTCCTGACTTTC. It is translated as CASSPPAAPGANVLTF.

The genes are TRBV28 and TRBJ1-1, with 7 bases matching TRBD1. Germline V CDR1 and CDR2: MDHEN, SYDVKM. Unmatched junction bases numbered 3, after V lost 4 bases and J lost 4 bases. There are 13 residues in the CDR3. The CDR3 DNA reads TGTGCCAGCAGTTGGGACAGTGGCACTGAAGCTTTCTTT. This translates into CASSWDSGTEAFF.

This chain uses TRBV5-1 with TRBJ2-1, with D maybe TRBD2 (6 bases). The CDR3 is made up of 13 amino acids. V lost 4 bases and J 7 bases, leaving 12 bases between the germline ends. Germline assignment: CDR1 SGHRS and CDR2 YFSETQ. Written as DNA, the CDR3 is TGCGCCAGCAGCGGGGGGACCGCTAATGAGCAGTTCTTC. This translates into CASSGGTANEQFF.

The rearrangement joins TRBV28 to TRBJ1-5; 7 bases map to TRBD1. Germline V CDR1 and CDR2: MDHEN, SYDVKM. The V and J ends lost 4 bases and 0 bases, in that order; junction bases with no gene match: 9. The CDR3 sequence is 17 residues long. CDR3 nucleotides: TGTGCCAGCAGTTCAGCCGGACAGGAATATAGCAATCAGCCCCAGCATTTT. Its translation is CASSSAGQEYSNQPQHF.

This clone occurred many times. The rearrangement links TRBV5-1 to TRBJ2-1; 7 nucleotides agree with TRBD2. The CDR3 spans 13 residues. Trimming took 4 bases from V and 9 from J; bases not matched to a gene: 7. The germline V gene has CDR1 SGHRS and CDR2 YFSETQ. CDR3 amino acids: CASSPGGYGEQFF. Here the CDR3 DNA reads TGCGCCAGCAGCCCGGGGGGTTACGGTGAGCAGTTCTTC.

The chain recombines TRBV7-2 with TRBJ2-3, with 11 bases identical to TRBD2. CDR1 is SGHTA and CDR2 is FQGNSA in the germline V gene. V was pared by 5 bases and J by 2 bases, with 6 bases of the junction left unmatched. The CDR3 extends over 16 amino acids. The CDR3 coding sequence is TGTGCCAGCAGCCCGAGACTAGCGGGATACACAGATACGCAGTATTTT. Residues: CASSPRLAGYTDTQYF.

The chain is built from TRBV4-3 and TRBJ1-4; 7 bases are a match to TRBD1. The CDR3 sequence is 15 residues long. Germline loops: CDR1 LGHNA, CDR2 YSLEER. J lost 2 bases, V lost 4 bases, and 4 bases had no gene match. CDR3 DNA: TGCGCCAGCAGCCTCGGACAGGCGACTAATGAAAAACTGTTTTTT. It codes for CASSLGQATNEKLFF.

This chain connects TRBV7-3 to TRBJ2-3, with 15 bases matching TRBD2. The CDR3 contains 18 residues. CDR1 and CDR2 (germline): SGHTA, FQGTGA. Unmatched junction bases numbered 6, after V lost 2 bases and J lost 3 bases. CDR3 in amino acids: CASSLRGLAGGKTDTQYF. CDR3 DNA: TGTGCCAGCAGCTTACGGGGACTAGCGGGAGGAAAGACAGATACGCAGTATTTT.

The chain links TRBV7-2 to TRBJ2-3, with 7 positions matching TRBD1. CDR3 length equals 14 residues. J was trimmed by 0 bases and V by 4 bases; bases with no gene match: 1. Germline CDR1 and CDR2: SGHTA and FQGNSA. Here the CDR3 DNA reads TGTGCCAGCAGCTGGGACAGAAGCACAGATACGCAGTATTTT. This translates into CASSWDRSTDTQYF.

This clone has a handful of counts. V gene TRBV19 combines with J gene TRBJ2-7, with D perhaps TRBD2 (5 bases). V was shortened by 0 bases and J by 4 bases, with 7 bases between the two germline ends. CDR3 length: 13 amino acids. From germline, CDR1 is LNHDA and CDR2 SQIVND (reference sequence). CDR3 sequence reads: CASSIDRTYEQYF. The CDR3 coding sequence is TGTGCCAGTAGTATAGATCGGACTTACGAGCAGTACTTC.

The CDR3 sequence is CAWSVQAILDTQYF. In DNA, the CDR3 is TGTGCCTGGAGTGTACAGGCAATACTGGATACGCAGTATTTT. The chain couples TRBV30 to TRBJ2-3, with D perhaps TRBD1 (5 bases). The CDR3 contains 14 residues. CDR1 and CDR2 (germline): GTSNPN, SVGIG (reference sequence). V lost 0 bases to trimming and J lost 6 bases, with 13 bases between them.

This clone was recorded at least ten times. The chain is built from TRBV6-5 and TRBJ2-2; D may be TRBD1 (6 bases). Trimming pared 6 bases from V and 4 bases from J, leaving 15 bases between. The CDR3 extends over 15 amino acids. The germline V gene encodes CDR1 MNHEY and CDR2 SVGAGI. The DNA for the CDR3 is TGTGCCAGCAGCAAAGAAACAGGGCGCACCGGGGAGCTGTTTTTT. It yields the protein CASSKETGRTGELFF.

The V call is TRBV7-9, the J call TRBJ1-2; D may be TRBD1 (5 bases). CDR3 length: 11 residues. CDR1 and CDR2 (germline): SEHNR, FQNEAQ (reference sequence). Trimming pared 3 bases from V and 7 bases from J, leaving 6 bases between. CDR3 bases: TGTGCCAGCAGCTTTAGGGGTGGCTACACCTTC. This codes for CASSFRGGYTF.

This clone was detected only a few times. The chain is built from TRBV28 and TRBJ1-2, with 8 bases lining up with TRBD1. With 1 base clipped from V and 4 bases from J, the junction kept 5 bases outside the gene matches. Germline V gene sequence: CDR1 MDHEN, CDR2 SYDVKM. The CDR3 contains 15 residues. The CDR3 bases are TGTGCCAGCAGTTTATATGGGACAGGTCCCTATGGCTACACCTTC. The encoded protein is CASSLYGTGPYGYTF.

With regard to this clone: An end of the junction differs from the germline gene, which may be a read error. This chain links TRBV7-7 with TRBJ2-2; 14 nucleotides match TRBD2. Germline loops: CDR1 SSHAT, CDR2 FNYEAQ (reference sequence). This CDR3 contains 18 residues. The CDR3 is CASSPGLAGARDTGELFF. The CDR3 nucleotides read TGTGCTAGCAGCCCGGGACTAGCGGGAGCTCGCGACACCGGGGAGCTGTTTTTT.

V is TRBV18 and J is TRBJ2-1; TRBD2 matches 7 bases. The V gene end was trimmed by 3 bases and the J gene end by 8 bases; junction bases not matched to a gene: 7. The CDR3 has 14 residues. Germline-derived CDR1 and CDR2 are KGHSH and LQKENI. The CDR3 region has the DNA TGTGCCAGCTCACCGGGGGGGACGGGTTATGAGCAGTTCTTC. This gives the protein CASSPGGTGYEQFF. The full variable domain, its missing parts supplied by reference TRBV18 and TRBJ2-1, is NAGVMQNPRHLVRRRGQEARLRCSPMKGHSHVYWYRQLPEEGLKFMVYLQKENIIDESGMPKERFSAEFPKEGPSILRIQQVVRGDSAAYFCASSPGGTGYEQFFGPGTRLTVL.

The V and J genes are TRBV6-2 or TRBV6-3 and TRBJ2-2; 9 bases map to TRBD2. Germline trimming cut 5 bases from V and 6 bases from J; bases unmatched to any gene: 13. The CDR3 extends over 17 amino acids. CDR1 and CDR2 (germline): MNHEY, SVGEGT. The CDR3 bases are TGTGCCAGCAGTGCCCCTTATAGCGGGAGTCCGGCCGGGGAGCTGTTTTTT. It encodes CASSAPYSGSPAGELFF.

Regarding this clone: The junction shows a germline mismatch at one end, possibly a read error. The rearrangement links TRBV27 to TRBJ1-6; D not certain. Per the germline V gene, CDR1 is MNHEY and CDR2 is SMNVEV (reference sequence). This CDR3 is 15 amino acids long. The CDR3 region is CASSPAPVWAGSLLF. CDR3 nucleotides: TGTGCCAGCAGTCCCGCCCCAGTCTGGGCTGGAAGTCTCTTGTTT.

This clone has at least ten counts. The chain joins TRBV3-1 (or the pseudogene TRBV3-2) to TRBJ2-7; tentative D call: TRBD2 (7 bases). Trimming pared 1 base from V and 6 bases from J, leaving 16 bases between. The length of the CDR3 is 15 residues. Germline loops: CDR1 LGHDT, CDR2 YNNKEL (reference sequence). CDR3 DNA sequence: TGTGCCAGCAGCCAAGGGTGGCAGGGAGGGGGCGAGCAGTACTTC. It encodes CASSQGWQGGGEQYF.

The chain is built from TRBV19 and TRBJ2-5, with 9 positions matching TRBD2. The junction had 12 bases not matched to a gene; V was cut back by 9 bases and J by 7 bases. The CDR3 is made up of 14 amino acids. Germline assignment: CDR1 LNHDA and CDR2 SQIVND (reference sequence). CDR3 sequence (DNA): TGTGCCAGCAGGTCAGCGGGGGGAGCGGCGACCCAGTACTTC. This encodes CASRSAGGAATQYF.

CDR3 nucleotide sequence: TGTGCCAGCAGCTTGTCAGGGTTGGGTGGCTACACCTTC. Its translation is CASSLSGLGGYTF. J is TRBJ1-2 and V is TRBV5-6; D might be TRBD1 (5 bases). Germline V gives CDR1 SGHDT, CDR2 YYEEEE. V was cut by 1 base and J by 7 bases, with 11 bases left in between. The CDR3 totals 13 residues.

In its sample, this clone was seen a few times. The chain has TRBV7-9 and TRBJ1-1; D call uncertain. Germline V gene lookup returns CDR1 SEHNR and CDR2 FQNEAQ (reference sequence). V was shortened by 1 base and J by 0 bases, with 9 bases between the two germline ends. The CDR3 totals 15 residues. The CDR3 nucleotides read TGTGCCAGCAGCTTAGGGGCCGTATTGAACACTGAAGCTTTCTTT. Encoded protein: CASSLGAVLNTEAFF.

CDR3 protein: CASSYWLEQYF. Written as DNA, the CDR3 is TGTGCCAGCAGTTACTGGCTCGAGCAGTACTTC. The chain couples TRBV6-2 or TRBV6-3 to TRBJ2-7; D is uncertain. Trimming took off 1 base at V and 6 bases at J, with 4 bases between the two ends. The germline V gene has CDR1 MNHEY and CDR2 SVGEGT. The CDR3 covers 11 residues.

The chain couples TRBV11-2 to TRBJ1-2; D not resolved. The CDR3 length is 12 residues. Per germline, CDR1 SGHAT and CDR2 FQNNGV. Trimming took off 1 base at V and 5 bases at J, with 5 bases between the two ends. CDR3 nucleotide sequence: TGTGCCAGCAGCTTAGGGGCTTATGGCTACACCTTC. This encodes CASSLGAYGYTF.

The chain couples TRBV11-2 to TRBJ1-2; the D is unclear. Trimming stripped 5 bases from V and 3 bases from J, with 4 bases between. CDR3 length equals 11 residues. Germline lookup yields CDR1 SGHAT and CDR2 FQNNGV. CDR3 DNA: TGTGCCAGCAGCCCCGACTATGGCTACACCTTC. This codes for CASSPDYGYTF.

This chain connects TRBV12-3 or TRBV12-4 to TRBJ2-5; 9 bases line up with TRBD1. The CDR3 extends over 13 amino acids. V was clipped by 6 bases and J by 4 bases; unmatched bases: 3. This CDR3 is CASSWDRAETQYF. CDR3 nucleotide sequence: TGTGCCAGCAGCTGGGACAGGGCAGAGACCCAGTACTTC.

V and J are TRBV7-6 and TRBJ2-3; 8 nucleotides line up with TRBD2. The CDR3 consists of 14 residues. Trimming took 5 bases from V and 7 from J; bases not matched to a gene: 8. CDR1 is SGHVS and CDR2 is FNYEAQ in the germline V gene. The chain's CDR3 is CASSPGGVGNTQYF. In DNA form, the CDR3 reads TGTGCCAGCAGCCCGGGGGGGGTCGGCAATACGCAGTATTTT.

The chain combines TRBV7-2 with TRBJ2-3; 8 nucleotides agree with TRBD2. The CDR3 consists of 16 residues. Germline CDR1 reads SGHTA; CDR2 reads FQGNSA. The V segment lost 2 bases and the J segment 2 bases; nucleotides outside the gene matches: 6. DNA for the CDR3: TGTGCCAGCAGCTTAAACTTAGCGGGACTCACAGATACGCAGTATTTT. Its protein product is CASSLNLAGLTDTQYF.